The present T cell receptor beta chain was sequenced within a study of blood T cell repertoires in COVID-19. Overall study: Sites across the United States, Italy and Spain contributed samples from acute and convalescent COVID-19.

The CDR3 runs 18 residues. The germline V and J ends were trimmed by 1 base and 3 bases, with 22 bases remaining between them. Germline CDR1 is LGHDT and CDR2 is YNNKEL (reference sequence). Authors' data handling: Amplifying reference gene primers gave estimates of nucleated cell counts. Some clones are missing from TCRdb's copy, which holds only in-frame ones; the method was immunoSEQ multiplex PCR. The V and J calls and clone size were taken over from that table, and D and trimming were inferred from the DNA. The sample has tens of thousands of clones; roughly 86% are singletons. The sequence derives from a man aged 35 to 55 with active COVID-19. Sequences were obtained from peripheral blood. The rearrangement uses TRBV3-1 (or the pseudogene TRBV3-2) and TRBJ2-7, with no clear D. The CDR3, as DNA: TGTGCCAGCAGCCAAGGAATTGGTCTTCGGTCGCTGCTCTACGAGCAGTACTTC. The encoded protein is CASSQGIGLRSLLYEQYF.